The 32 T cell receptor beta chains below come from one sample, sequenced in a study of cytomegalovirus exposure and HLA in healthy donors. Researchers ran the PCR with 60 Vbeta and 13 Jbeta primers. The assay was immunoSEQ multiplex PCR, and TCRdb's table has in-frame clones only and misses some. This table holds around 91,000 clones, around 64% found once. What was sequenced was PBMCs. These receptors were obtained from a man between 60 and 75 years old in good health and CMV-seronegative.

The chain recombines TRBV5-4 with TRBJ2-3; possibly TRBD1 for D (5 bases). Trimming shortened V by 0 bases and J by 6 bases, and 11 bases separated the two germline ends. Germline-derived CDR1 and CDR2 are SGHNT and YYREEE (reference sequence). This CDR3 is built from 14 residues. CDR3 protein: CASSLGRAEDTQYF. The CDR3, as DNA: TGTGCCAGCAGCTTGGGCAGGGCGGAGGATACGCAGTATTTT.

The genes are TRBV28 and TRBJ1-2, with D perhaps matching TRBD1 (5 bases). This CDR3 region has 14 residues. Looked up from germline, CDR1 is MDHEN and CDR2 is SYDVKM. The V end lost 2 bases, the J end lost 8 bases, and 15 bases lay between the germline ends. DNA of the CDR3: TGTGCCAGCAGTTTAACCGGGACTCGGAGGGGCTACACCTTC. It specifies CASSLTGTRRGYTF.

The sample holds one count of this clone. The CDR3 loop reads CASSKTGGEPGYTF. CDR3 bases: TGTGCCAGCTCAAAAACAGGGGGCGAACCTGGCTACACCTTC. The genes are TRBV18 and TRBJ1-2, with 9 bases fitting TRBD1. J gave up 7 bases and V 5 bases, and 8 bases lay outside the gene matches. Germline V CDR1 and CDR2: KGHSH, LQKENI. This CDR3 has 14 residues. The full variable domain, rest sourced from reference TRBV18 and TRBJ1-2, is NAGVMQNPRHLVRRRGQEARLRCSPMKGHSHVYWYRQLPEEGLKFMVYLQKENIIDESGMPKERFSAEFPKEGPSILRIQQVVRGDSAAYFCASSKTGGEPGYTFGSGTRLTVV.

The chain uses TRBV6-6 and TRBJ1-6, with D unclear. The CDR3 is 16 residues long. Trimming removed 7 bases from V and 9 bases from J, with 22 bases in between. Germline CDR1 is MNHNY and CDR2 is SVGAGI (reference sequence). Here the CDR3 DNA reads TGTGCCAGCACGGAAATAGGAGGTGTTCGGGGTTCACCCCTCCACTTT. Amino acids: CASTEIGGVRGSPLHF.

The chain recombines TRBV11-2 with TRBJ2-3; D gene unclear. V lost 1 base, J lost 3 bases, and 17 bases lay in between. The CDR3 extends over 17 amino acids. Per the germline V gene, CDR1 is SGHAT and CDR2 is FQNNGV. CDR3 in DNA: TGTGCCAGCAGCTTAGGTCTAATGGTTGGTAGAACAGATACGCAGTATTTT. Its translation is CASSLGLMVGRTDTQYF.

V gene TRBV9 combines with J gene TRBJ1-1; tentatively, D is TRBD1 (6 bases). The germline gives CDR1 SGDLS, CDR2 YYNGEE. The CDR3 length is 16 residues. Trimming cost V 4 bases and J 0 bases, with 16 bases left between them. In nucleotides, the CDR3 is TGTGCCAGCAGCCGACCCCTAGGGGGTGTGAACACTGAAGCTTTCTTT. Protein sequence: CASSRPLGGVNTEAFF.

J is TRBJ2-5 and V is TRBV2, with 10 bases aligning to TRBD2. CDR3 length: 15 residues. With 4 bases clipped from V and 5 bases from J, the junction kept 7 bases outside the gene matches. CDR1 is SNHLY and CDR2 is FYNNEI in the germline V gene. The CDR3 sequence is CASSGLSGRAETQYF. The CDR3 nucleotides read TGTGCCAGCAGTGGCTTAAGCGGGAGGGCCGAGACCCAGTACTTC.

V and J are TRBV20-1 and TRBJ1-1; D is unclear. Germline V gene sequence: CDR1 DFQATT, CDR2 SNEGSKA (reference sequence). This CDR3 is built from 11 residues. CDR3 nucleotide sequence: TGCAGCGCTCCCAGGAACACTGAAGCTTTCTTT. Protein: CSAPRNTEAFF.

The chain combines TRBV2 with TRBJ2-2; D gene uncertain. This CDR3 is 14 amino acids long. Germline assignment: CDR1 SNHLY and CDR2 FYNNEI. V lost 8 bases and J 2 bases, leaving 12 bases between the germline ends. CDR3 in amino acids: CASLASSNTGELFF. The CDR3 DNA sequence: TGTGCCAGCCTCGCTAGTAGTAACACCGGGGAGCTGTTTTTT.

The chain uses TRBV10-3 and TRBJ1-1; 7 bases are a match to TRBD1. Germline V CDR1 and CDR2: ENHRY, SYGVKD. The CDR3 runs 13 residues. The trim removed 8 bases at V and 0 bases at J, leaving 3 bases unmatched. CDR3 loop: CAILDRMNTEAFF. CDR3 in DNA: TGTGCCATCCTGGACAGGATGAACACTGAAGCTTTCTTT.

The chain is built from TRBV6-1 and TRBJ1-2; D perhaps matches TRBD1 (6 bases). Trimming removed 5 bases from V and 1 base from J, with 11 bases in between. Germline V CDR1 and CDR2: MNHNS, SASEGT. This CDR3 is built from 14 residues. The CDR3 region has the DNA TGTGCCAGCAGTTGGCTAGGGGGTAACTATGGCTACACCTTC. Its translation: CASSWLGGNYGYTF.

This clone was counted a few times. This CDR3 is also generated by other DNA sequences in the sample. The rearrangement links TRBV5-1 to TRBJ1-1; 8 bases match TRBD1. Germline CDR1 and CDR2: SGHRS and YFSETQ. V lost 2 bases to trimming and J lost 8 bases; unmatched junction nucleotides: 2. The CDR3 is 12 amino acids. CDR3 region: CASSLGTGEAFF. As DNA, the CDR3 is TGCGCCAGCAGCTTAGGGACAGGAGAAGCTTTCTTT.

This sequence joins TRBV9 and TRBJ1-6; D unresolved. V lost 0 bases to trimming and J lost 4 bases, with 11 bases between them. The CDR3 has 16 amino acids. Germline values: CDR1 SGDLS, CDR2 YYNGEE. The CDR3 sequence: CASSVGIRGYNSPLHF. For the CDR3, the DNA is TGTGCCAGCAGCGTAGGAATCAGAGGATATAATTCACCCCTCCACTTT.

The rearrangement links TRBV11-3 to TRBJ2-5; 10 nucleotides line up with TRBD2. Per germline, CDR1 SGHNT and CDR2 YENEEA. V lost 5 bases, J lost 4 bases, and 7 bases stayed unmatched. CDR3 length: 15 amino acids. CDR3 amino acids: CASSKESGRAETQYF. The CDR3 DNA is TGTGCCAGCAGCAAAGAAAGCGGGAGGGCAGAGACCCAGTACTTC.

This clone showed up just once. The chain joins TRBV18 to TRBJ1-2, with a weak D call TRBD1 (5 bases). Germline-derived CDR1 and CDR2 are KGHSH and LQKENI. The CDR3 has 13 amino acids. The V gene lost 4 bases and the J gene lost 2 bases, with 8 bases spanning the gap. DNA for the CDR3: TGTGCCAGCTCACAACAGGAAAACTATGGCTACACCTTC. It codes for CASSQQENYGYTF. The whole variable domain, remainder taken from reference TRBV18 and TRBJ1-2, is NAGVMQNPRHLVRRRGQEARLRCSPMKGHSHVYWYRQLPEEGLKFMVYLQKENIIDESGMPKERFSAEFPKEGPSILRIQQVVRGDSAAYFCASSQQENYGYTFGSGTRLTVV.

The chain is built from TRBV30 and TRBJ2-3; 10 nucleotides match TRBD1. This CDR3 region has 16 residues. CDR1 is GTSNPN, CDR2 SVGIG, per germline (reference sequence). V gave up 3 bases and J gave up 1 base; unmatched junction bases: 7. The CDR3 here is CAWSAGTGAGTDTQYF. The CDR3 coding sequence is TGTGCCTGGAGCGCCGGGACAGGGGCAGGCACAGATACGCAGTATTTT.

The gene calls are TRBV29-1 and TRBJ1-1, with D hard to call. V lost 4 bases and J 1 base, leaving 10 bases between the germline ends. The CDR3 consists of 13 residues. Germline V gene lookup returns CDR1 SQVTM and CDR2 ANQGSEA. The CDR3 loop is CSVAGKANTEAFF. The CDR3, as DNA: TGCAGCGTTGCCGGGAAGGCGAACACTGAAGCTTTCTTT.

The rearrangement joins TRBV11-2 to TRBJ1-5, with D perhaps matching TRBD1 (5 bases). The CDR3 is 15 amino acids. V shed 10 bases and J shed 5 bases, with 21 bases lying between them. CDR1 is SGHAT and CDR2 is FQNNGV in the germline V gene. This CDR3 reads CATQRGALIHQPQHF. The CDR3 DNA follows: TGTGCCACCCAACGCGGGGCCTTGATCCATCAGCCCCAGCATTTT.

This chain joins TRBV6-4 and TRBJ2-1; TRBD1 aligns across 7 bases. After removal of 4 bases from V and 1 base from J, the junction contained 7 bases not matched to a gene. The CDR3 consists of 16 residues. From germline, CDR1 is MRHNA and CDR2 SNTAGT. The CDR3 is CASSASVTGSYNEQFF. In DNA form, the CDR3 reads TGTGCCAGCAGTGCCTCCGTGACAGGGTCCTACAATGAGCAGTTCTTC.

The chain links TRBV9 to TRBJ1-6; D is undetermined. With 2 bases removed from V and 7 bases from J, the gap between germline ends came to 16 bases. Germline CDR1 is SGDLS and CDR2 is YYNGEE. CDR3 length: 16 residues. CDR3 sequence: CASSVSAYGVNSPLHF. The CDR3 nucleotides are TGTGCCAGCAGCGTTTCGGCATACGGGGTGAATTCACCCCTCCACTTT.

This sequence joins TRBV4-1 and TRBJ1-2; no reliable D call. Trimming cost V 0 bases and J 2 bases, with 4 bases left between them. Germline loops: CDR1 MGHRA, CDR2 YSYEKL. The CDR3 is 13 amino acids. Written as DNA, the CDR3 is TGCGCCAGCAGCCAAGATCAGAACTATGGCTACACCTTC. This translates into CASSQDQNYGYTF.

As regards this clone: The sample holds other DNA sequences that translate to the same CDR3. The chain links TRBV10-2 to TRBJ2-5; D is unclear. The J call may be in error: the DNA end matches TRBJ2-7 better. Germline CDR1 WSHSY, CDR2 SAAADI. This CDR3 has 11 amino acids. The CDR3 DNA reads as TGCGCCAGCAGTGAAGCGTACGAGCAGTACTTC. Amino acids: CASSEAYEQYF.

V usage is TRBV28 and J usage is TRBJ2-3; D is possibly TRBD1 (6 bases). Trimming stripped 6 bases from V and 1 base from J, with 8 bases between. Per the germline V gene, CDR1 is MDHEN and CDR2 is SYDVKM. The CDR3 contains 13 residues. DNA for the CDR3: TGTGCCAGCAGGGGGGCTGGCACAGATACGCAGTATTTT. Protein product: CASRGAGTDTQYF.

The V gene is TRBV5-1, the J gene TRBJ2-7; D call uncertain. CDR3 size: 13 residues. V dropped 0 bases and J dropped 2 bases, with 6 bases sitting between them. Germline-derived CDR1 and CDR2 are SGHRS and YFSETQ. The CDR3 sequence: CASSLAGPYEQYF. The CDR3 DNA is TGCGCCAGCAGCTTGGCGGGTCCCTACGAGCAGTACTTC.

The CDR3: CASRRTGGRVKNIQYF. The CDR3 coding sequence is TGTGCCAGCAGGCGCACAGGGGGCAGGGTCAAAAACATTCAGTACTTC. This chain connects TRBV27 to TRBJ2-4, with 9 positions matching TRBD1. J lost 3 bases, V lost 6 bases, and 9 bases had no gene match. Germline V lookup: CDR1 MNHEY, CDR2 SMNVEV (reference sequence). CDR3 length: 16 amino acids.

CDR3 DNA: TGTGCCAGCAGCCAAAGACCGGGACACCACAGTCTGAACACTGAAGCTTTCTTT. Translating it yields CASSQRPGHHSLNTEAFF. This sequence joins TRBV7-6 and TRBJ1-1; D may be TRBD1 (6 bases). Between the trimmed V and J ends, which lost 5 bases and 0 bases, there was a span of 22 bases. Germline-derived CDR1 and CDR2 are SGHVS and FNYEAQ. The CDR3 runs 18 residues. Full variable domain (outside the CDR3, taken from reference TRBV7-6 and TRBJ1-1): GAGVSQSPRYKVTKRGQDVALRCDPISGHVSLYWYRQALGQGPEFLTYFNYEAQQDKSGLPNDRFSAERPEGSISTLTIQRTEQRDSAMYRCASSQRPGHHSLNTEAFFGQGTRLTVV.

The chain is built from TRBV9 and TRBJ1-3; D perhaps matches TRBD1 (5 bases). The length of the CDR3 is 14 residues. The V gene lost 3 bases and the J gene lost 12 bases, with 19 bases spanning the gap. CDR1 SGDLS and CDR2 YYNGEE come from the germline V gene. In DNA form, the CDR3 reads TGTGCCAGCAGCGCTACCTTGGGCCAGGGTAGCATATATTTT. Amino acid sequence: CASSATLGQGSIYF.

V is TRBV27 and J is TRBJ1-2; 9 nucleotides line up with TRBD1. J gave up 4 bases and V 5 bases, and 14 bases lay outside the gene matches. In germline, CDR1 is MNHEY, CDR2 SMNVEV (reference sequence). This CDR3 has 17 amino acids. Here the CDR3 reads CASSARAGQGYSYGYTF. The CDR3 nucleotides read TGTGCCAGCAGTGCGAGAGCGGGACAGGGATATAGCTATGGCTACACCTTC.

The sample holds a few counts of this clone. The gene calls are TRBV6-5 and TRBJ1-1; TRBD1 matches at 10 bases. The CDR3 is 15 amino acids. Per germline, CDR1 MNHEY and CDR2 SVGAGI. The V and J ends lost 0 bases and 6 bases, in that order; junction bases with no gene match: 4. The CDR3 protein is CASSYSPDRGAEAFF. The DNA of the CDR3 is TGTGCCAGCAGTTACTCCCCGGACAGGGGGGCTGAAGCTTTCTTT.

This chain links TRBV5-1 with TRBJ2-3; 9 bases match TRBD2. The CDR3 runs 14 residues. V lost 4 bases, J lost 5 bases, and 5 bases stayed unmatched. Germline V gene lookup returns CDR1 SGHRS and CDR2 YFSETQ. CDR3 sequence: CASSRGRDGDTQYF. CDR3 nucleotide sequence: TGCGCCAGCAGCCGCGGGAGGGATGGAGATACGCAGTATTTT.

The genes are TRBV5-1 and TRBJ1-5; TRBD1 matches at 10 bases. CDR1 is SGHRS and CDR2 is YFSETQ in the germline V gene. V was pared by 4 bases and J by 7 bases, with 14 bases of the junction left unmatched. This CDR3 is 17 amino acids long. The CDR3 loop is CASSPGGPGTGEQPQHF. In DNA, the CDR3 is TGCGCCAGCAGCCCTGGGGGCCCCGGGACAGGGGAGCAGCCCCAGCATTTT.

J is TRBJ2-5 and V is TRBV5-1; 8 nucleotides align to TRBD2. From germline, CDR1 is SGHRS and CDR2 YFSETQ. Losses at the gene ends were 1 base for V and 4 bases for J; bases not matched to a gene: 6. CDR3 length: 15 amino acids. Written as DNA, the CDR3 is TGCGCCAGCAGCTTGAACGCGGGAGGCAGAGAGACCCAGTACTTC. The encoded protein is CASSLNAGGRETQYF.